The entry below gives a single T cell receptor beta chain sequence along with its context. What it binds is not known. CDR1 is SGHNT, CDR2 YENEEA, per germline. V was cut by 1 base and J by 0 bases, with 9 bases left in between. There are 15 residues in the CDR3. The entry originates in a study of shared clonotypes between healthy human individuals. Study outcomes and limitations: Enrolling few donors narrowed the genetic and exposure-history diversity that was represented. The sharing of about 5.3% of naive CD4 clonotypes was seen across a few donors.

TCRdb keeps only in-frame clones here, not all; method: immunoSEQ multiplex PCR. The sample comprises 950,000 to 1,300,000 clones, more than 60% of which are singletons, and about 1.5% rests with the top ten. The chain is built from TRBV11-3 and TRBJ1-1; D unresolved. This receptor was taken from a man between 18 and 35 years old in good health. The sample taken for sequencing was memory CD4+ T cells sorted from blood. As to subset: CD45RA-negative fraction. CDR3 sequence: CASSLGSGLNTEAFF. CDR3 coding DNA: TGTGCCAGCAGCTTAGGCTCCGGATTGAACACTGAAGCTTTCTTT.